These 5 T cell receptor beta chains were all obtained from the same sample, sequenced in a study of blood T cell repertoires in COVID-19. The method was immunoSEQ multiplex PCR; TCRdb's version includes in-frame clones alone and lacks a portion of them. The data hold about 270,000 clones, with 85% to 90% observed a single time. Sequenced: PBMCs or T cells enriched from blood (not recorded which). These receptors were obtained from a young woman who had recovered from COVID-19.

The V and J genes are TRBV7-8 and TRBJ1-4; D not certain. This CDR3 has 14 residues. CDR1 is SGHVS, CDR2 FQNEAQ, per germline. V was clipped by 5 bases and J by 8 bases, with 15 bases between them. Here the CDR3 reads CASSPAGSGEKLFF. The CDR3 nucleotides are TGTGCCAGCAGCCCCGCGGGGTCTGGGGAAAAACTGTTTTTT.

The rearrangement joins TRBV5-4 to TRBJ2-5; TRBD2 is a possible D gene (5 bases). V lost 0 bases and J lost 7, with 7 bases in between. Germline CDR1 SGHNT, CDR2 YYREEE (reference sequence). This CDR3 has 12 residues. The CDR3 coding sequence is TGTGCCAGCAGCTTGGAAGGAGGGACCCAGTACTTC. Translation: CASSLEGGTQYF.

CDR3 region: CASSWRGGRSSYNSPLHF. In nucleotides, the CDR3 is TGTGCCAGCAGCTGGAGAGGGGGACGGAGCTCCTATAATTCACCCCTCCACTTT. This chain links TRBV11-2 with TRBJ1-6; tentatively, D is TRBD1 (6 bases). CDR3 size: 18 residues. V lost 4 bases to trimming and J lost 0 bases, with 16 bases between them. Germline V gene lookup returns CDR1 SGHAT and CDR2 FQNNGV.

The V gene is TRBV3-1 (or the pseudogene TRBV3-2), the J gene TRBJ1-4, with D possibly TRBD1 on 5 matching bases. Deletions cut 1 base from V and 5 bases from J, with 11 bases between. The V gene's germline CDR1 is LGHDT and CDR2 YNNKEL (reference sequence). There are 15 residues in the CDR3. Here the CDR3 reads CASSQGGGVNEKLFF. The CDR3 nucleotides are TGTGCCAGCAGCCAAGGGGGCGGGGTAAATGAAAAACTGTTTTTT.

The rearrangement joins TRBV18 to TRBJ2-7; D perhaps matches TRBD2 (5 bases). This CDR3 has 13 residues. Germline-derived CDR1 and CDR2 are KGHSH and LQKENI. The germline V and J ends were trimmed by 5 bases and 6 bases, with 14 bases remaining between them. The CDR3, as DNA: TGTGCCAGCTCAGCAAATGAGGGTACCGAGCAGTACTTC. This sequence encodes CASSANEGTEQYF.